Below, 14 T cell receptor delta chains from the same sample are listed, as sequenced in a study of γδ T cells in repeated Plasmodium falciparum infection. Bulk repertoires came from Vgamma9/Vdelta2+ or Vdelta2-negative gammadelta T cells flow-sorted from PBMC. TCRdb re-called clones from the multiplex PCR reads via CATT. The table records about 89,000 delta-chain clones, approximately 1.5% of them present only once. Sequences were obtained from gamma-delta T cells from blood. The receptors derive from a pool of human donors (malaria-infected and uninfected, not separated).

This clone was found a few times. TCRdb has a much larger clone's protein, which differs at residue 6 from the translation of this DNA, likely because of a read error; what is shown is the protein translated from the DNA. The J gene was not called, though the V gene is TRDV1; TRDD3 is the table's D call, not checked against the DNA. This CDR3 has 24 residues. Germline loops: CDR1 TSWWSYY, CDR2 QGS. The CDR3 reads CALGEWDSLNHLLGDTVNTDKLIF. The CDR3 region has the DNA TGTGCTCTTGGGGAATGGGACTCCCTAAATCATTTACTGGGGGATACGGTGAACACCGATAAACTTATCTTT.

A note on this clone: The protein given by TCRdb reflects a much larger clone and differs at residue 12 from this DNA's translation, likely from a read error; the protein shown is the DNA's translation. The J segment was not called; the V segment is TRDV2; the listed D gene, TRDD3, was not tested against the DNA. CDR1 GEAIGNYY and CDR2 EKD come from the germline V gene. CDR3 length equals 14 residues. CDR3 sequence: CACDTLGVNEEPIF. In nucleotides, the CDR3 is TGTGCCTGTGACACCTTGGGGGTCAACGAGGAACCCATCTTT.

In its sample, this clone was seen a few times. For this DNA, TCRdb reports the protein of a much larger clone, which diverges at residue 12, most likely from a read error; the protein presented here is translated directly from the DNA. The V and J genes are TRDV2 and TRDJ1; 8 bases are shared with TRDD2. CDR3 size: 22 residues. Germline CDR1 reads GEAIGNYY; CDR2 reads EKD. Losses at the gene ends were 1 base for V and 0 bases for J; bases not matched to a gene: 24. The CDR3 sequence: CACDTLGTSYVAGALYTDKLIF. For the CDR3, the DNA is TGTGCCTGTGACACTCTAGGGACTTCCTACGTGGCGGGGGCCCTATACACCGATAAACTCATCTTT.

On this clone itself: The translation of this DNA and the TCRdb protein of a much larger clone differ at residue 6, probably owing to a read error; the protein shown here is translated from the DNA. The CDR3 is CALGEFGVLRPRTGGYQELHTDKLIF. CDR3 DNA: TGTGCTCTTGGGGAATTTGGGGTCCTACGTCCCCGTACTGGGGGATACCAAGAACTTCACACCGATAAACTCATCTTT. This chain joins TRDV1 and TRDJ1; 12 nucleotides match TRDD3. The J gene, absent from TCRdb, was called here by matching the DNA to germline. V lost 2 bases, J lost 0 bases, and 31 bases stayed unmatched. The CDR3 extends over 26 amino acids. CDR1 TSWWSYY and CDR2 QGS come from the germline V gene.

Ten or more counts support this clone. TCRdb's protein for this DNA is that of a much larger clone and differs from the translation at residue 7, likely a read error; the protein shown is the DNA translation. The V and J genes are TRDV2 and TRDJ3; TRDD3 is a possible D gene (5 bases). TCRdb does not report a J gene; here it was assigned by matching the DNA to germline references. Germline values: CDR1 GEAIGNYY, CDR2 EKD. Trimming took off 3 bases at V and 1 base at J, with 12 bases between the two ends. The length of the CDR3 is 17 residues. CDR3 residues: CACDSTRGSWDTRQMFF. The DNA for the CDR3 is TGTGCCTGTGACTCTACTAGGGGATCCTGGGACACCCGACAGATGTTTTTC.

On this clone: A far larger clone is only one base removed, so a read error is likely. Additional DNA sequences in this sample encode the identical CDR3. This chain connects TRDV2 to TRDJ1, with D perhaps TRDD3 (5 bases). As TCRdb names no J gene, one was assigned here on the basis of a DNA match to germline. Germline V gene sequence: CDR1 GEAIGNYY, CDR2 EKD. This CDR3 spans 15 amino acids. CDR3 sequence reads: CACERLGMNTDKLIF. CDR3 nucleotides: TGTGCCTGTGAACGACTCGGGATGAACACCGACAAACTCATCTTT.

This clone has just a few counts. TCRdb's listed protein matches a much larger clone and diverges from this DNA's translation at residue 18, likely through a read error; the protein shown comes from the DNA. The V call is TRDV1, the J call TRDJ1, with 12 nucleotides matching TRDD3. The V gene's germline CDR1 is TSWWSYY and CDR2 QGS. The CDR3 covers 21 residues. CDR3 loop: CALGEPHTFLLGDTPTDELIF. DNA for the CDR3: TGTGCTCTTGGGGAACCCCACACCTTCCTACTGGGGGATACCCCAACCGATGAACTCATCTTT.

This clone was picked up many times. This CDR3 is also generated by other DNA sequences in the sample. This chain connects TRDV1 to TRDJ1; D unresolved. V shed 5 bases and J shed 0 bases, with 16 bases lying between them. Germline CDR1 is TSWWSYY and CDR2 is QGS. The CDR3 runs 16 residues. The CDR3 sequence: CALGMYTWSYTDKLIF. Here the CDR3 DNA reads TGTGCTCTTGGGATGTATACTTGGTCCTACACCGATAAACTCATCTTT.

A few counts support this clone. V gene TRDV1 combines with J gene TRDJ1; 8 bases agree with TRDD2. No J gene was available from TCRdb, and it was assigned here by a germline match of the DNA. The ends lost 3 bases at V and 0 bases at J; junction bases unmatched: 24. There are 22 residues in the CDR3. Germline lookup yields CDR1 TSWWSYY and CDR2 QGS. CDR3 sequence (DNA): TGTGCTCTTGGGGACCCCAACTTCCTACTCTACACGTGTCCATATTACACCGATAAACTCATCTTT. This sequence encodes CALGDPNFLLYTCPYYTDKLIF.

A remark on this clone: TCRdb attributes to this sequence the protein of a much larger clone, which differs from the DNA translation at residue 5; a read error is likely, and the protein displayed is translated from the DNA. V and J are TRDV3 and TRDJ4, with TRDD3 identical over 11 bases. The CDR3 extends over 15 amino acids. J lost 5 bases, V lost 0 bases, and 11 bases had no gene match. Germline V lookup: CDR1 TVYSNPD, CDR2 GDNSRS (reference sequence). CDR3 loop: CAFSLGWGILRPLIF. For the CDR3, the DNA is TGTGCCTTTAGTCTAGGCTGGGGGATACTGAGGCCCCTGATCTTT.

This clone occurred a few times. The protein held in TCRdb is that of a much larger clone and does not match this DNA's translation at residue 4, likely because of a read error; the protein shown is translated from the DNA. The chain is built from TRDV1 and TRDJ1, with 9 bases matching TRDD3. The J gene, missing from TCRdb, was assigned here through DNA to germline matching. This CDR3 spans 17 amino acids. From germline, CDR1 is TSWWSYY and CDR2 QGS. The CDR3 protein is CALVEIPSFTGGAKLIF. Written as DNA, the CDR3 is TGTGCTCTTGTGGAAATCCCTTCCTTTACTGGGGGAGCCAAACTCATCTTT.

This clone was counted a few times. TCRdb lists the protein of a much larger clone for this DNA, which differs at residue 13, so this is likely a read error; the protein given here is translated from the DNA itself. The chain combines TRDV2 with TRDJ1, with TRDD3 matching over 11 bases. The J gene is not listed in TCRdb, so it was assigned here from a DNA match to germline. The ends lost 3 bases at V and 1 base at J; junction bases unmatched: 15. Germline values: CDR1 GEAIGNYY, CDR2 EKD. This CDR3 is built from 19 residues. The DNA of the CDR3 is TGTGCCTGTGACTCGCTCCTACGGGGTGGGGGATACGTCACCGATAAACTCATCTTT. Encoded protein: CACDSLLRGGGYVTDKLIF.

Ten or more counts support this clone. The CDR3 nucleotides read TGTGCTCTTGGGGAACCGGGGGGGTCTACGTCAGTCACTACCGATAAACTCATCTTT. Translated: CALGEPGGSTSVTTDKLIF. The chain recombines TRDV1 with TRDJ1, with TRDD3 as a possible D gene (5 bases). No J gene was available from TCRdb, and it was assigned here by a germline match of the DNA. Trimming left V 1 base short and J 2 bases short, with 23 bases between. In germline, CDR1 is TSWWSYY, CDR2 QGS. This CDR3 comprises 19 residues.

This clone appeared many times. Being one base from a much bigger clone, this may be a read error. The same CDR3 arises from other DNA sequences in this sample as well. The V call is TRDV2, the J call TRDJ3; 13 bases line up with TRDD3. This CDR3 is 18 amino acids long. The V gene end was trimmed by 0 bases and the J gene end by 4 bases; junction bases not matched to a gene: 2. The germline gives CDR1 GEAIGNYY, CDR2 EKD. This chain's CDR3 is CACDTVLGDTWDTRQMFF. The CDR3 DNA is TGTGCCTGTGACACCGTACTGGGGGATACGTGGGACACCCGACAGATGTTTTTC.